The 9 T cell receptor beta chains below all came from one sample that was sequenced in a study of T cells after somatic rescue of genetic block. Libraries were prepared by immunoSEQ multiplex PCR; TCRdb keeps only in-frame clonotypes and omits some of them. The sample carries 9,000 to 10,000 clones, 74% recorded once. Sequencing was done on a sample of peripheral blood mononuclear cells (PBMCs). These receptor sequences come from a boy younger than 18.

The chain links TRBV18 to TRBJ1-2; tentative D call: TRBD1 (5 bases). Germline V gene sequence: CDR1 KGHSH, CDR2 LQKENI. The CDR3 totals 16 residues. V dropped 6 bases and J dropped 2 bases, with 19 bases sitting between them. This chain's CDR3 is CASSRGSAPQNYGYTF. CDR3 in DNA: TGTGCCAGCTCGAGGGGCAGTGCCCCTCAGAACTATGGCTACACCTTC.

This clone came up a few times. The chain joins TRBV18 to TRBJ1-2, with TRBD1 as a possible D gene (5 bases). Germline CDR1 is KGHSH and CDR2 is LQKENI. V gave up 2 bases and J gave up 0 bases, with 10 bases separating them. The CDR3 is 15 residues long. The CDR3 DNA sequence: TGTGCCAGCTCACCAATAGGGGAAGCTAACTATGGCTACACCTTC. Protein: CASSPIGEANYGYTF.

V gene TRBV5-4 combines with J gene TRBJ2-4, with a possible D match to TRBD1 (5 bases). Per germline, CDR1 SGHNT and CDR2 YYREEE (reference sequence). The CDR3 has 16 amino acids. Trimming removed 3 bases from V and 2 bases from J, with 15 bases in between. The CDR3 sequence: CASSSPTAGPKNIQYF. The CDR3 DNA is TGTGCCAGCAGCTCCCCGACGGCAGGGCCCAAAAACATTCAGTACTTC.

The chain has TRBV5-5 and TRBJ1-2; possibly TRBD1 for D (6 bases). From germline, CDR1 is SGHKS and CDR2 YYEKEE (reference sequence). The V gene lost 4 bases and the J gene lost 0 bases, with 13 bases spanning the gap. This CDR3 spans 15 amino acids. For the CDR3, the DNA is TGTGCCAGCAGCCTAGGACAGTCCTCTAACTATGGCTACACCTTC. Its translation is CASSLGQSSNYGYTF.

This rearrangement joins TRBV30 to TRBJ1-2; 8 bases match TRBD1. Germline assignment: CDR1 GTSNPN and CDR2 SVGIG (reference sequence). The CDR3 has 13 amino acids. CDR3 nucleotides: TGTGTTGCGTCCGACAGGGGTACCTATGGCTACACCTTC. Translation: CVASDRGTYGYTF.

This chain uses TRBV29-1 with TRBJ2-7; the D is unclear. Trimming stripped 0 bases from V and 4 bases from J, with 10 bases between. Germline CDR1 reads SQVTM; CDR2 reads ANQGSEA. This CDR3 spans 13 amino acids. The CDR3 loop is CSVEENLGYEQYF. The CDR3 coding sequence is TGCAGCGTTGAAGAAAATCTAGGTTACGAGCAGTACTTC.

The sample holds a few counts of this clone. The sample carries other DNA sequences with the same CDR3. The rearrangement uses TRBV4-1 and TRBJ1-4; D uncertain. Looked up from germline, CDR1 is MGHRA and CDR2 is YSYEKL. The CDR3 runs to 14 residues. V was clipped by 3 bases and J by 2 bases, with 7 bases between them. The CDR3 sequence is CASSQPLTNEKLFF. The CDR3 bases are TGCGCCAGCAGCCAGCCCCTGACTAATGAAAAACTGTTTTTT.

Regarding this clone: An end of the junction differs from the germline gene, which may be a read error. The rearrangement uses TRBV28 and TRBJ1-5; no clear D. CDR3 length equals 13 residues. Germline CDR1 reads MDHEN; CDR2 reads SYDVKM. DNA of the CDR3: TGTGCCAGCGGAAGATATAGCGATCAGCCCCAGCATTTT. Translated, it gives CASGRYSDQPQHF.

This clone was counted once. The chain combines TRBV11-2 with TRBJ2-5; TRBD2 aligns across 16 bases. Germline lookup yields CDR1 SGHAT and CDR2 FQNNGV. The V segment lost 5 bases and the J segment 5 bases; nucleotides outside the gene matches: 5. The CDR3 loop spans 16 amino acids. CDR3 region: CASSGTSGGVRETQYF. DNA for the CDR3: TGTGCCAGCAGCGGGACTAGCGGGGGGGTTAGGGAGACCCAGTACTTC.